Below are 20 T cell receptor beta chains sequenced from a single sample in a study of blood T cell repertoires in COVID-19. Produced via immunoSEQ multiplex PCR; TCRdb's table is partial and in-frame only. The sample shows about 44,000 clones, over 80% of them seen only once. The sample taken for sequencing was peripheral blood. The receptors shown here come from a human donor in a cohort sampled during active COVID-19.

This chain links TRBV6-5 with TRBJ1-2, with 7 bases that match TRBD1. V lost 2 bases to trimming and J lost 4 bases; unmatched junction nucleotides: 4. CDR3 size: 14 residues. Germline-derived CDR1 and CDR2 are MNHEY and SVGAGI. The CDR3 DNA follows: TGTGCCAGCAGTTACAACCGGGACAGCTATGGCTACACCTTC. Translating it yields CASSYNRDSYGYTF.

The chain uses TRBV5-1 and TRBJ2-2; D possibly corresponds to TRBD1 (6 bases). This CDR3 comprises 14 residues. In germline, CDR1 is SGHRS, CDR2 YFSETQ. V gave up 2 bases and J gave up 6 bases, with 11 bases separating them. CDR3 bases: TGCGCCAGCAGCTTACAGGGTTTCGCCGGGGAGCTGTTTTTT. Protein product: CASSLQGFAGELFF.

The chain links TRBV28 to TRBJ2-5; 7 positions match TRBD2. The ends lost 3 bases at V and 2 bases at J; junction bases unmatched: 15. The CDR3 has 18 amino acids. Germline V lookup: CDR1 MDHEN, CDR2 SYDVKM. In DNA form, the CDR3 reads TGTGCCAGCAGTTTCGGGAGTTGGGGGGAGGGCCAACAAGAGACCCAGTACTTC. Protein: CASSFGSWGEGQQETQYF. Looking up the rest from reference TRBV28 and TRBJ2-5 gives the full variable domain: DVKVTQSSRYLVKRTGEKVFLECVQDMDHENMFWYRQDPGLGLRLIYFSYDVKMKEKGDIPEGYSVSREKKERFSLILESASTNQTSMYLCASSFGSWGEGQQETQYFGPGTRLLVL.

The chain uses TRBV28 and TRBJ2-5, with D maybe TRBD2 (5 bases). V was pared by 3 bases and J by 5 bases, with 13 bases between. The CDR3 runs to 14 residues. Germline CDR1 MDHEN, CDR2 SYDVKM. The CDR3 loop is CASSLGLRGETQYF. The DNA of the CDR3 is TGTGCCAGCAGTTTGGGCCTCCGAGGGGAGACCCAGTACTTC.

The chain couples TRBV14 to TRBJ2-7; TRBD2 matches 10 bases. The CDR3 is 15 residues long. V shed 2 bases, J shed 0 bases, and the junction held 1 base outside the gene matches. CDR1 is SGHDN, CDR2 FVKESK, per germline. The CDR3 nucleotides are TGTGCCAGCAGCCAAACTAGCGGGGTCTCCTACGAGCAGTACTTC. Protein sequence: CASSQTSGVSYEQYF. The full variable domain, completed using reference TRBV14 and TRBJ2-7, is EAGVTQFPSHSVIEKGQTVTLRCDPISGHDNLYWYRRVMGKEIKFLLHFVKESKQDESGMPNNRFLAERTGGTYSTLKVQPAELEDSGVYFCASSQTSGVSYEQYFGPGTRLTVT.

This clone was counted between two and nine times. The chain is built from TRBV6-6 and TRBJ2-7; 9 bases line up with TRBD1. V lost 7 bases and J lost 4; bases outside the gene matches: 8. Germline V gene lookup returns CDR1 MNHNY and CDR2 SVGAGI (reference sequence). CDR3 length equals 14 residues. The CDR3 spells CASIGQGKGYEQYF. The CDR3 DNA sequence: TGTGCCAGCATAGGACAGGGGAAAGGGTACGAGCAGTACTTC.

This clone was detected a few times. This chain uses TRBV5-1 with TRBJ2-1; D ambiguous. With 2 bases removed from V and 9 bases from J, the gap between germline ends came to 12 bases. The CDR3 has 13 residues. CDR1 is SGHRS, CDR2 YFSETQ, per germline. This chain's CDR3 is CASSLAPLSEQFF. The CDR3 DNA sequence: TGCGCCAGCAGCTTAGCCCCCCTTTCTGAGCAGTTCTTC.

In its sample, this clone was seen once. The chain employs TRBV2 and TRBJ2-1, with 7 bases lining up with TRBD2. This CDR3 is built from 13 residues. Germline loops: CDR1 SNHLY, CDR2 FYNNEI. V was clipped by 5 bases and J by 10 bases; unmatched bases: 8. CDR3 in DNA: TGTGCCAGCAGTTCTGACTGGGGGGGGGAGCAGTTCTTC. Its protein product is CASSSDWGGEQFF.

This rearrangement joins TRBV6-1 to TRBJ2-7; TRBD2 aligns across 8 bases. V shed 5 bases, J shed 3 bases, and the junction held 3 bases outside the gene matches. CDR1 and CDR2 from the germline V gene are MNHNS and SASEGT. The CDR3 is made up of 13 amino acids. The CDR3 loop reads CASSRGGIYEQYF. CDR3 in DNA: TGTGCCAGCAGTCGGGGGGGTATCTACGAGCAGTACTTC.

The chain is built from TRBV6-5 and TRBJ2-7, with TRBD1 as a possible D gene (5 bases). There are 15 residues in the CDR3. V was cut by 2 bases and J by 3 bases, with 14 bases left in between. Germline CDR1 and CDR2: MNHEY and SVGAGI. DNA for the CDR3: TGTGCCAGCAGTTACGCGGCTGGGGCGGTCTACGAGCAGTACTTC. Translated, it gives CASSYAAGAVYEQYF.

The genes are TRBV5-5 and TRBJ2-2, with 7 nucleotides matching TRBD2. The CDR3 extends over 13 amino acids. After removal of 2 bases from V and 7 bases from J, the junction contained 2 bases not matched to a gene. Germline V CDR1 and CDR2: SGHKS, YYEKEE (reference sequence). CDR3 sequence (DNA): TGTGCCAGCAGCTTCTGGGAGGGCGGGGAGCTGTTTTTT. This gives the protein CASSFWEGGELFF.

This clone appeared a single time. The chain couples TRBV5-1 to TRBJ2-7; perhaps TRBD2 as D (5 bases). The CDR3 covers 14 residues. Germline V gene lookup returns CDR1 SGHRS and CDR2 YFSETQ. Between the trimmed V and J ends, which lost 1 base and 2 bases, there was a span of 10 bases. Here the CDR3 DNA reads TGCGCCAGCAGCTTGACTGTGGAGGCCTACGAGCAGTACTTC. This encodes CASSLTVEAYEQYF.

The genes are TRBV2 and TRBJ2-7; no reliable D call. The V end was cut by 4 bases, the J end by 3 bases, with 7 bases between. CDR1 and CDR2 (germline): SNHLY, FYNNEI. CDR3 length: 12 residues. Here the CDR3 DNA reads TGTGCCAGCAGTGTTACTCACTACGAGCAGTACTTC. It is translated as CASSVTHYEQYF.

V gene TRBV21-1 combines with J gene TRBJ2-1; no check of the table's D call, TRBD2, against the DNA was made. TRBV21-1 has pseudogene status. This CDR3 contains 13 residues. The CDR3 bases are TGTGCCAGCAGCAAGGGACTCTACAATGAGCAGTTCTTC. Its protein is CASSKGLYNEQFF.

The CDR3, as DNA: TGTGCCAGCTCACCCCCGGCGGACACTGAAGCTTTCTTT. Protein: CASSPPADTEAFF. The chain recombines TRBV18 with TRBJ1-1; D unclear. Trimming cost V 3 bases and J 3 bases, with 8 bases left between them. CDR1 and CDR2 (germline): KGHSH, LQKENI. The CDR3 runs 13 residues.

V gene TRBV5-1 combines with J gene TRBJ2-4, with D possibly TRBD1 on 7 matching bases. Germline CDR1 reads SGHRS; CDR2 reads YFSETQ. CDR3 length: 18 amino acids. V lost 4 bases and J lost 0, with 20 bases in between. The CDR3 bases are TGCGCCAGCAGCCCCAGGGGGATAGCGGTATTAGCCAAAAACATTCAGTACTTC. Its protein product is CASSPRGIAVLAKNIQYF.

The rearrangement uses TRBV6-5 and TRBJ2-5, with D possibly TRBD1 on 5 matching bases. Per the germline V gene, CDR1 is MNHEY and CDR2 is SVGAGI. V shed 0 bases and J shed 9 bases, with 20 bases lying between them. The CDR3 length is 16 residues. The DNA for the CDR3 is TGTGCCAGCAGTTACTCGACATCAGGGTACAAAGGGGCCCAGTACTTC. Its protein is CASSYSTSGYKGAQYF.

The V gene is TRBV2, the J gene TRBJ2-5; a weak D match, TRBD2 (6 bases). CDR3 length equals 14 residues. Germline CDR1 reads SNHLY; CDR2 reads FYNNEI. V shed 2 bases and J shed 2 bases, with 9 bases lying between them. The chain's CDR3 is CASSELGLQETQYF. The CDR3 region has the DNA TGTGCCAGCAGTGAACTCGGACTACAAGAGACCCAGTACTTC.

J is TRBJ1-2 and V is TRBV10-3; D gene unclear. Germline assignment: CDR1 ENHRY and CDR2 SYGVKD. Trimming took off 10 bases at V and 3 bases at J, with 18 bases between the two ends. The CDR3 loop spans 14 amino acids. Here the CDR3 DNA reads TGTGCCACAAAAACCCTAGACGGATACTATGGCTACACCTTC. It encodes CATKTLDGYYGYTF.

The chain uses TRBV5-3 and TRBJ2-7, with 10 bases fitting TRBD1. TRBV5-3 is given ORF status, its function remaining uncertain. After removal of 5 bases from V and 4 bases from J, the junction contained 9 bases not matched to a gene. The CDR3 length is 15 residues. CDR3 sequence reads: CARRNSRTGGYEQYF. CDR3 nucleotide sequence: TGTGCCAGAAGGAACTCCCGGACAGGGGGTTACGAGCAGTACTTC.